This T cell receptor beta chain was obtained from a study of CD8+ T cells in alopecia areata. Overall study results and limits: Sequencing of scalp tissue also captures the resident alphabeta T cells of normal skin.

This CDR3 comprises 15 residues. V was pared by 7 bases and J by 1 base, with 8 bases of the junction left unmatched. CDR1 is PRHDT, CDR2 FYEKMQ, per germline (reference sequence). A remark on this clone: Its matching antigen is unknown.

PBMCs, the starting material, were the source of sorted CD4+ and CD8+ T cells. Extracted from the samples, RNA was reverse transcribed into cDNA to serve as the sequencing template. TCRdb's table, derived via immunoSEQ multiplex PCR, lists solely in-frame clones and lacks some. Here the sample spans 90,000 to 130,000 clones, 45% to 70% being singletons. This chain joins TRBV13 and TRBJ1-1, with 8 bases that match TRBD1. The source material was CD8+ T cells sorted from blood. The clonotype was recovered from a human donor in good health. This CDR3 is CASNPSGQGNTEAFF. The CDR3 DNA is TGTGCCAGCAACCCGAGTGGACAGGGGAACACTGAAGCTTTCTTT. Together with reference TRBV13 and TRBJ1-1, the CDR3 gives the full variable domain: AAGVIQSPRHLIKEKRETATLKCYPIPRHDTVYWYQQGPGQDPQFLISFYEKMQSDKGSIPDRFSAQQFSDYHSELNMSSLELGDSALYFCASNPSGQGNTEAFFGQGTRLTVV.